One and the same sample provided the 18 T cell receptor beta chains below, sequenced in a study of GPR56 and killer-like receptors on CD4 memory cells (dated by TCRdb to between 2018 and 2021). Before TCRbeta sequencing, fluorescence-activated cell sorting was used to enrich five KLR/GPR56-defined CD4+ populations. Sequenced using an Illumina HiSeq 2500. After reprocessing by TCRdb, each CDR3 protein sequence is one entry, and no DNA is given. The sample table includes approximately 2,500 distinct CDR3 sequences. The leading ten clones occupy approximately 4.3% of the sample. Material for sequencing was memory CD4+ T cells from blood. The receptors stem from a human donor in good health.

The gene calls are TRBV20-1 and TRBJ2-1. Germline assignment: CDR1 DFQATT and CDR2 SNEGSKA (reference sequence). CDR3 length: 11 amino acids. The CDR3 sequence is CSARKEFEQFF.

V gene TRBV9 combines with J gene TRBJ1-4. CDR3 length equals 16 residues. Germline CDR1 and CDR2: SGDLS and YYNGEE. The CDR3 reads CASSVDRSATNEKLFF.

The chain has TRBV12-3 or TRBV12-4 and TRBJ1-1. The CDR3 extends over 15 amino acids. Here the CDR3 reads CASSSRGGSTTEAFF.

This chain uses TRBV7-3 with TRBJ1-1. Germline CDR1 reads SGHTA; CDR2 reads FQGTGA. There are 13 residues in the CDR3. The CDR3 loop reads CASSLNGNTEAFF.

By frequency, this clonotype is large. The V call is TRBV24-1, the J call TRBJ2-2. The CDR3 has 13 residues. Germline CDR1 reads KGHDR; CDR2 reads SFDVKD. The CDR3 here is CATSDGSTGELFF.

Measured by frequency, this clonotype is medium-sized (0.01 to 0.1%). The chain couples TRBV30 to TRBJ2-3; the TCRdb call, TRBD1, lacks DNA for checking. This CDR3 contains 15 residues. Germline CDR1 and CDR2: GTSNPN and SVGIG (reference sequence). The CDR3 sequence is CAWRASYPRTDTQYF.

This clonotype registers medium-sized by frequency. This chain joins TRBV27 and TRBJ2-7; TCRdb outputs TRBD2, but without DNA this stays unchecked. This CDR3 comprises 15 residues. Per germline, CDR1 MNHEY and CDR2 SMNVEV (reference sequence). CDR3: CASRHPAGGPYEQYF.

Judged by frequency, this clonotype is medium-sized (0.01 to 0.1%). The chain carries TRBV6-2 or TRBV6-3 and TRBJ2-7; TCRdb proposes TRBD2, but this gene call is untestable without DNA. Germline V gene data show CDR1 as MNHEY and CDR2 as SVGEGT. This CDR3 region has 16 residues. CDR3: CASSIGLAMSSYEQYF.

Judged by frequency, this clonotype is large. The chain has TRBV6-5 and TRBJ1-2; TCRdb designates TRBD1, a call that cannot be tested without DNA. Germline loops: CDR1 MNHEY, CDR2 SVGAGI. This CDR3 contains 14 residues. This chain's CDR3 is CASRRQGASYGYTF.

V gene TRBV20-1 combines with J gene TRBJ2-7. This CDR3 is built from 12 residues. CDR1 is DFQATT and CDR2 is SNEGSKA in the germline V gene (reference sequence). The CDR3 loop reads CSASLDSYEQYF.

The J gene is TRBJ2-4, the V gene TRBV20-1; lacking DNA, the TRBD1 call made by TCRdb goes unchecked. The germline gives CDR1 DFQATT, CDR2 SNEGSKA (reference sequence). The CDR3 loop spans 17 amino acids. This CDR3 reads CSARDWQGVSAKNIQYF.

This clonotype is classed as medium-sized by frequency. The rearrangement uses TRBV11-2 and TRBJ2-5; TCRdb picks TRBD1, but there is no DNA to check that call. Germline V gives CDR1 SGHAT, CDR2 FQNNGV. The CDR3 runs to 15 residues. The CDR3 region is CASSSPRGGRETQYF.

V usage is TRBV20-1 and J usage is TRBJ1-6; TCRdb designates TRBD1, a call that cannot be tested without DNA. This CDR3 is built from 15 residues. Germline CDR1 reads DFQATT; CDR2 reads SNEGSKA (reference sequence). The CDR3 sequence: CSARDSGQANSPLHF.

Considering frequency, this clonotype is medium-sized. The chain combines TRBV6-2 or TRBV6-3 with TRBJ1-3. Looked up from germline, CDR1 is MNHEY and CDR2 is SVGEGT. The CDR3 loop spans 14 amino acids. The CDR3 region is CASDLDSSGNTIYF.

This clonotype ranks as medium-sized in terms of frequency. This chain joins TRBV18 and TRBJ1-5. The CDR3 has 15 amino acids. Germline V gives CDR1 KGHSH, CDR2 LQKENI. CDR3 in amino acids: CASSPGGRRNQPQHF. Drawing the rest from reference TRBV18 and TRBJ1-5, the complete variable domain is NAGVMQNPRHLVRRRGQEARLRCSPMKGHSHVYWYRQLPEEGLKFMVYLQKENIIDESGMPKERFSAEFPKEGPSILRIQQVVRGDSAAYFCASSPGGRRNQPQHFGDGTRLSIL.

Its frequency marks this clonotype as large. V gene TRBV10-3 combines with J gene TRBJ2-1; TCRdb's assignment of TRBD2 cannot be checked, as there is no DNA. Germline CDR1 reads ENHRY; CDR2 reads SYGVKD. The CDR3 totals 12 residues. The CDR3: CAISEGGTRQFF.

The genes are TRBV20-1 and TRBJ1-1; lacking DNA, the TRBD1 call made by TCRdb goes unchecked. Germline V CDR1 and CDR2: DFQATT, SNEGSKA (reference sequence). The CDR3 spans 14 residues. The CDR3 loop is CSARQGLGNTEAFF.

Its frequency marks this clonotype as medium-sized. The CDR3 reads CASRPLSGANTGELFF. The gene calls are TRBV6-5 and TRBJ2-2; TCRdb's D gene call, TRBD2, goes unchecked for lack of DNA. The germline gives CDR1 MNHEY, CDR2 SVGAGI. The CDR3 consists of 16 residues.